The next 27 T cell receptor beta chains were all read from a single sample in a study of technical replicates of blood from a handful of donors. Produced via immunoSEQ multiplex PCR; TCRdb's table is partial and in-frame only. Of around 93,000 clones listed, roughly 94% are singletons. Specimen: T cells isolated from PBMCs. These receptors came from a human donor in good health.

J is TRBJ2-1 and V is TRBV15; 8 bases are a match to TRBD2. The CDR3 sequence is 19 residues long. The junction had 14 bases not matched to a gene; V was cut back by 4 bases and J by 0 bases. CDR1 and CDR2 from the germline V gene are LNHNV and YYDKDF (reference sequence). Here the CDR3 reads CATSTPREIAGTSYNEQFF. The CDR3, as DNA: TGTGCCACCAGCACCCCTAGGGAGATAGCGGGGACCTCCTACAATGAGCAGTTCTTC. Together with reference TRBV15 and TRBJ2-1, the CDR3 gives the full variable domain: DAMVIQNPRYQVTQFGKPVTLSCSQTLNHNVMYWYQQKSSQAPKLLFHYYDKDFNNEADTPDNFQSRRPNTSFCFLDIRSPGLGDTAMYLCATSTPREIAGTSYNEQFFGPGTRLTVL.

The genes are TRBV7-9 and TRBJ1-2; TRBD1 is a possible D gene (6 bases). The V end lost 5 bases, the J end lost 8 bases, and 15 bases lay between the germline ends. Germline CDR1 SEHNR, CDR2 FQNEAQ (reference sequence). This CDR3 region has 13 residues. CDR3 coding DNA: TGTGCCAGCAGCAAAATACAGGGTGCAGGCTACACCTTC. Protein product: CASSKIQGAGYTF.

The chain carries TRBV7-2 and TRBJ2-3; tentative D call: TRBD2 (5 bases). Germline V gene lookup returns CDR1 SGHTA and CDR2 FQGNSA. The CDR3 consists of 12 residues. V was shortened by 4 bases and J by 7 bases, with 9 bases between the two germline ends. The chain's CDR3 is CASSWRLNTQYF. DNA of the CDR3: TGTGCCAGCAGCTGGAGACTAAATACGCAGTATTTT.

V usage is TRBV14 and J usage is TRBJ1-5; D remains unclear. The CDR3 is made up of 12 amino acids. Trimming took off 6 bases at V and 0 bases at J, with 3 bases between the two ends. CDR1 and CDR2 (germline): SGHDN, FVKESK. CDR3 sequence reads: CASSNSNQPQHF. CDR3 nucleotides: TGTGCCAGCAGTAATAGCAATCAGCCCCAGCATTTT.

The chain employs TRBV5-1 and TRBJ2-1, with 8 bases aligning to TRBD2. This CDR3 has 14 residues. J lost 7 bases, V lost 3 bases, and 6 bases had no gene match. Germline CDR1 reads SGHRS; CDR2 reads YFSETQ. The CDR3 protein is CASSWTSPENEQFF. CDR3 bases: TGCGCCAGCAGCTGGACTAGCCCGGAGAATGAGCAGTTCTTC.

V is TRBV6-1 and J is TRBJ1-2, with D possibly matching TRBD1 (5 bases). CDR3 length: 13 amino acids. The V and J ends lost 5 bases and 2 bases respectively, with 9 bases between them. CDR1 is MNHNS and CDR2 is SASEGT in the germline V gene. CDR3 in amino acids: CASSRGINYGYTF. CDR3 coding DNA: TGTGCCAGCAGTAGGGGAATAAACTATGGCTACACCTTC.

The genes are TRBV27 and TRBJ1-1, with D perhaps matching TRBD1 (5 bases). Germline values: CDR1 MNHEY, CDR2 SMNVEV (reference sequence). The V gene lost 2 bases and the J gene lost 5 bases, with 9 bases spanning the gap. The CDR3 sequence is 13 residues long. The CDR3 nucleotides read TGTGCCAGCAGTTTACATCGGGGGACTGAAGCTTTCTTT. The encoded protein is CASSLHRGTEAFF.

This chain connects TRBV9 to TRBJ1-2; the match to TRBD1 covers 10 bases. The CDR3 covers 18 residues. CDR1 and CDR2 from the germline V gene are SGDLS and YYNGEE. After removal of 0 bases from V and 4 bases from J, the junction contained 12 bases not matched to a gene. The CDR3 DNA follows: TGTGCCAGCAGCGTAGCTCTCCGGGACAGGGGATTGGGCTATGGCTACACCTTC. Translating it yields CASSVALRDRGLGYGYTF.

The V and J genes are TRBV9 and TRBJ2-1; 8 bases map to TRBD1. The CDR3 consists of 14 residues. The V gene end was trimmed by 2 bases and the J gene end by 9 bases; junction bases not matched to a gene: 7. The germline gives CDR1 SGDLS, CDR2 YYNGEE. CDR3 region: CASSVRQGSSEQFF. CDR3 sequence (DNA): TGTGCCAGCAGCGTGAGACAGGGGTCAAGTGAGCAGTTCTTC.

The chain employs TRBV4-3 and TRBJ2-7; 8 bases agree with TRBD1. The CDR3 has 15 residues. Looked up from germline, CDR1 is LGHNA and CDR2 is YSLEER. V dropped 4 bases and J dropped 0; count of bases not matched to a gene: 5. CDR3 DNA: TGCGCCAGCAGCCTCCGGACAGGGAGCTCCTACGAGCAGTACTTC. Residues: CASSLRTGSSYEQYF.

This chain connects TRBV9 to TRBJ2-7; a possible D gene is TRBD2 (5 bases). The CDR3 has 12 residues. V lost 3 bases and J 5 bases, leaving 9 bases between the germline ends. Germline CDR1 reads SGDLS; CDR2 reads YYNGEE. The chain's CDR3 is CASSAAGNEQYF. In DNA form, the CDR3 reads TGTGCCAGCAGCGCTGCCGGGAACGAGCAGTACTTC. Full variable domain (rest looked up from reference TRBV9 and TRBJ2-7): DSGVTQTPKHLITATGQRVTLRCSPRSGDLSVYWYQQSLDQGLQFLIQYYNGEERAKGNILERFSAQQFPDLHSELNLSSLELGDSALYFCASSAAGNEQYFGPGTRLTVT.

The gene calls are TRBV19 and TRBJ2-1; 12 bases line up with TRBD2. V was clipped by 6 bases and J by 2 bases; unmatched bases: 5. The length of the CDR3 is 16 residues. Germline V gene data show CDR1 as LNHDA and CDR2 as SQIVND (reference sequence). In DNA form, the CDR3 reads TGTGCCAGTAGCCGCAGGACTAGCGGGACCTACAATGAGCAGTTCTTC. It translates to CASSRRTSGTYNEQFF.

The chain carries TRBV6-5 and TRBJ1-4; TRBD1 might be the D (5 bases). V lost 2 bases to trimming and J lost 6 bases, with 13 bases between them. The CDR3 consists of 15 residues. CDR1 and CDR2 (germline): MNHEY, SVGAGI. The CDR3 is CASSYASGVYEKLFF. In DNA form, the CDR3 reads TGTGCCAGCAGTTACGCTTCGGGGGTTTATGAAAAACTGTTTTTT.

J is TRBJ1-2 and V is TRBV9; D not certain. V lost 4 bases to trimming and J lost 2 bases, with 12 bases between them. This CDR3 has 14 residues. Per germline, CDR1 SGDLS and CDR2 YYNGEE. The CDR3 DNA sequence: TGTGCCAGCAGCATGGGCCTTGACAACTATGGCTACACCTTC. It is translated as CASSMGLDNYGYTF. Using reference TRBV9 and TRBJ1-2 for the parts outside the CDR3, the full variable domain is DSGVTQTPKHLITATGQRVTLRCSPRSGDLSVYWYQQSLDQGLQFLIQYYNGEERAKGNILERFSAQQFPDLHSELNLSSLELGDSALYFCASSMGLDNYGYTFGSGTRLTVV.

The V gene is TRBV5-1, the J gene TRBJ2-3, with D possibly matching TRBD1 (6 bases). The CDR3 spans 13 residues. Germline lookup yields CDR1 SGHRS and CDR2 YFSETQ. Trimming pared 1 base from V and 7 bases from J, leaving 10 bases between. Here the CDR3 reads CASSLTQGYTQYF. The DNA of the CDR3 is TGCGCCAGCAGCTTGACACAGGGATATACGCAGTATTTT.

V and J are TRBV29-1 and TRBJ2-7, with D possibly being TRBD2 (5 bases). The germline CDR1 and CDR2 sequences are SQVTM and ANQGSEA. The CDR3 is 12 residues long. Trimming shortened V by 5 bases and J by 2 bases, and 10 bases separated the two germline ends. CDR3 in DNA: TGCAGCGTTTCTCGGACTCCCTACGAGCAGTACTTC. Translating it yields CSVSRTPYEQYF.

DNA for the CDR3: TGTGCCAGCAGCTTCTCAGGGGTTCATCAGCCCCAGCATTTT. As protein: CASSFSGVHQPQHF. The chain couples TRBV5-6 to TRBJ1-5; D may be TRBD1 (6 bases). CDR1 and CDR2 (germline): SGHDT, YYEEEE. This CDR3 spans 14 amino acids. Deletions cut 2 bases from V and 5 bases from J, with 11 bases between.

This clone was picked up one time. This sequence joins TRBV7-9 and TRBJ1-4; 10 bases agree with TRBD1. V dropped 0 bases and J dropped 6; count of bases not matched to a gene: 1. Germline V CDR1 and CDR2: SEHNR, FQNEAQ (reference sequence). This CDR3 is built from 15 residues. CDR3 residues: CASSLAGTGDEKLFF. The CDR3 coding sequence is TGTGCCAGCAGCTTAGCCGGGACAGGGGATGAAAAACTGTTTTTT.

The chain is built from TRBV4-2 and TRBJ2-1; 11 bases line up with TRBD1. The CDR3 is 17 residues long. CDR1 is LGHNA and CDR2 is YNFKEQ in the germline V gene. V shed 3 bases, J shed 7 bases, and the junction held 11 bases outside the gene matches. The DNA for the CDR3 is TGTGCCAGCAGCCAGGGACAGGGGGTGTATTTTCCGAATGAGCAGTTCTTC. The encoded protein is CASSQGQGVYFPNEQFF.

The rearrangement uses TRBV10-1 and TRBJ2-2; TRBD2 is a possible D gene (5 bases). Trimming left V 3 bases short and J 2 bases short, with 7 bases between. There are 14 residues in the CDR3. Germline loops: CDR1 WNHNN, CDR2 SYGVQD (reference sequence). CDR3 residues: CASSDTRNTGELFF. The CDR3 nucleotides read TGCGCCAGCAGTGATACTAGAAACACCGGGGAGCTGTTTTTT.

There are a few counts of this clone. This sequence joins TRBV5-6 and TRBJ1-1; D is uncertain. In germline, CDR1 is SGHDT, CDR2 YYEEEE. The CDR3 covers 13 residues. V dropped 4 bases and J dropped 4 bases, with 11 bases sitting between them. CDR3 loop: CASSLMAGTEAFF. In nucleotides, the CDR3 is TGTGCCAGCAGCCTTATGGCGGGCACTGAAGCTTTCTTT.

This clone showed up just a few times. CDR3 sequence (DNA): TGTGCCAGCAGCCTGGACAGAAACACTGAAGCTTTCTTT. It specifies CASSLDRNTEAFF. This chain links TRBV5-6 with TRBJ1-1; perhaps TRBD1 as D (6 bases). Germline V gene lookup returns CDR1 SGHDT and CDR2 YYEEEE. Trimming pared 4 bases from V and 2 bases from J, leaving 9 bases between. The CDR3 is 13 residues long. The full variable domain, rest sourced from reference TRBV5-6 and TRBJ1-1, is DAGVTQSPTHLIKTRGQQVTLRCSPKSGHDTVSWYQQALGQGPQFIFQYYEEEERQRGNFPDRFSGHQFPNYSSELNVNALLLGDSALYLCASSLDRNTEAFFGQGTRLTVV.

The chain links TRBV19 to TRBJ2-7; 8 positions match TRBD2. CDR3 length equals 16 residues. V was clipped by 3 bases and J by 3 bases; unmatched bases: 10. From germline, CDR1 is LNHDA and CDR2 SQIVND (reference sequence). CDR3 in amino acids: CASSMVAGAGDYEQYF. The CDR3 bases are TGTGCCAGTAGTATGGTGGCGGGAGCGGGGGACTACGAGCAGTACTTC.

The rearrangement uses TRBV27 and TRBJ2-7, with 7 bases aligning to TRBD2. The CDR3 runs 14 residues. Germline loops: CDR1 MNHEY, CDR2 SMNVEV (reference sequence). With V trimmed by 2 bases and J by 2 bases, 3 bases remained unmatched. The CDR3 DNA follows: TGTGCCAGCAGTTTACTAGCGGAACCCTACGAGCAGTACTTC. The encoded protein is CASSLLAEPYEQYF.

The chain combines TRBV27 with TRBJ2-1, with 8 positions matching TRBD2. Germline CDR1 reads MNHEY; CDR2 reads SMNVEV (reference sequence). This CDR3 is built from 18 residues. V shed 4 bases, J shed 4 bases, and the junction held 15 bases outside the gene matches. CDR3 protein: CASSSGERESALYNEQFF. The CDR3 region has the DNA TGTGCCAGCAGTTCGGGAGAGCGGGAGTCGGCCCTGTACAATGAGCAGTTCTTC.

This clone appeared once. The rearrangement uses TRBV5-1 and TRBJ1-2; D is uncertain. CDR1 is SGHRS, CDR2 YFSETQ, per germline. CDR3 size: 13 residues. With 4 bases removed from V and 3 bases from J, the gap between germline ends came to 10 bases. Here the CDR3 DNA reads TGCGCCAGCAGCGTGGTCACGGACTATGGCTACACCTTC. Its protein product is CASSVVTDYGYTF.

The chain uses TRBV9 and TRBJ1-2; 8 nucleotides align to TRBD1. CDR3 length equals 13 residues. With 0 bases clipped from V and 8 bases from J, the junction kept 3 bases outside the gene matches. Germline lookup yields CDR1 SGDLS and CDR2 YYNGEE. The CDR3 DNA follows: TGTGCCAGCAGCGTAGGGACAGGGTTCGGCTACACCTTC. Protein sequence: CASSVGTGFGYTF.